This entry describes one T cell receptor beta chain. The antigen it recognizes is unknown. No base quality values were provided; no much bigger clone lies one nucleotide off. This sample was taken from a study of T cell changes during pregnancy in multiple sclerosis (dated by TCRdb to between 2018 and 2021). About the investigation overall: In women with multiple sclerosis, the researchers looked at how the T cell repertoire shifted as pregnancy progressed.

Receptor amplification or capture employed the immunoSEQ multiplex PCR assay. The clones in this table, taken by TCRdb from immuneACCESS, are in-frame only. Not every clone is retained; where verified, under half of the shortfall comes from an unresolved V gene, and the cause of the rest is unknown. For this sample there are about 100,000 clones; 90% to 95% appear just once. The ten largest clones add up to about 1% of the sample. V and J are trimmed by 6 bases and 2 bases, and the gene matches miss 4 bases of the junction. The germline V gene encodes CDR1 WSHSY and CDR2 SAAADI. The CDR3 covers 14 residues, taking in both the cysteine and the phenylalanine. Kept here is only the CDR3 DNA, which spans 42 bases and is read in frame from base 1.

This receptor was taken from a female donor with multiple sclerosis, enrolled in a pregnancy study. This sequence uses TRBV10-2 and TRBJ2-3; the central 8 bases match TRBD2. Sample: peripheral blood, taken before pregnancy. At the DNA level, the sequence is TGCGCCAGCAGGGAAGCGGGAGCCACAGATACGCAGTATTTT. Its translation reads: CASREAGATDTQYF.